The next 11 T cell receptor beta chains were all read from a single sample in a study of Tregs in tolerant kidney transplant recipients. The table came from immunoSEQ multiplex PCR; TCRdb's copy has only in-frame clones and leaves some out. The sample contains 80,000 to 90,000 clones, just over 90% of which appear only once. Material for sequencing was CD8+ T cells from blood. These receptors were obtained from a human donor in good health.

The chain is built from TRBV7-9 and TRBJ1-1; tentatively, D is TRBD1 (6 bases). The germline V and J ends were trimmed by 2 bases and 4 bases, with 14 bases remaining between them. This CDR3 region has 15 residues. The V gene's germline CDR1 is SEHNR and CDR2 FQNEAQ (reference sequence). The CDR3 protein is CASSLQQGLVTEAFF. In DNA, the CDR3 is TGTGCCAGCAGCTTACAACAGGGCTTAGTCACTGAAGCTTTCTTT.

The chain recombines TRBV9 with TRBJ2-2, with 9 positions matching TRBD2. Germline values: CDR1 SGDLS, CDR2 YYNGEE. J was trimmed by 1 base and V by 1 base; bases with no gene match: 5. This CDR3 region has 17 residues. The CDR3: CASSVRASGVNTGELFF. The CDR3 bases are TGTGCCAGCAGCGTAAGGGCTAGCGGGGTGAACACCGGGGAGCTGTTTTTT.

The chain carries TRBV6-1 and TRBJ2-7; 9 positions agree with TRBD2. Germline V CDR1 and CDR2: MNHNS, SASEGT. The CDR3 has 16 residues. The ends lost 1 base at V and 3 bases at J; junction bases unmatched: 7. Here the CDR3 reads CASSEGRGGSNYEQYF. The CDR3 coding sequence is TGTGCCAGCAGTGAAGGGCGGGGGGGATCCAACTACGAGCAGTACTTC.

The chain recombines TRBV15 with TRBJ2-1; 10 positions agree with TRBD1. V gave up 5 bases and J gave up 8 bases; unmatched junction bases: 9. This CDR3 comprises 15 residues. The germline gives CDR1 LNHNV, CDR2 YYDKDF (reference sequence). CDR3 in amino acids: CATSELGQGIDEQFF. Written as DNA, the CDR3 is TGTGCCACCAGCGAGCTGGGACAGGGGATCGATGAGCAGTTCTTC.

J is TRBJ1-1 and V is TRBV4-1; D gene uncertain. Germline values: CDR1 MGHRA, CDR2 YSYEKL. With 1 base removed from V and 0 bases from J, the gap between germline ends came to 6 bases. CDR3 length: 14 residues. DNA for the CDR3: TGCGCCAGCAGCCAAGCAGTCTTGAACACTGAAGCTTTCTTT. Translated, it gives CASSQAVLNTEAFF.

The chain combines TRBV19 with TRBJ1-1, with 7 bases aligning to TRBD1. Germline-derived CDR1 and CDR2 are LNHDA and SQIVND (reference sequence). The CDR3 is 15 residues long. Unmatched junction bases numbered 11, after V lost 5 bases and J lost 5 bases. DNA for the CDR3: TGTGCCAGTAGTCCAACAGACAGGGTAGGGACTGAAGCTTTCTTT. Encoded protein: CASSPTDRVGTEAFF.

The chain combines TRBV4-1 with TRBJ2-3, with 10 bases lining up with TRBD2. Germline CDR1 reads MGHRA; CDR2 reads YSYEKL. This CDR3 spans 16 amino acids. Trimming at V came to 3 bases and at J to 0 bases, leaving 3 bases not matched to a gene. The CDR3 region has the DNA TGCGCCAGCAGCCAGTTACTAGCGGGGAGCACAGATACGCAGTATTTT. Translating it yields CASSQLLAGSTDTQYF.

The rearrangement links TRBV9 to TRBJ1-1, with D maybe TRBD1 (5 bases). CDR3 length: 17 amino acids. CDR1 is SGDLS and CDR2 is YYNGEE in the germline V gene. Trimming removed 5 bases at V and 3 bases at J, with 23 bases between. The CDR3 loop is CASRIQSPGTTHTEAFF. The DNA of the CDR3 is TGTGCCAGCAGGATACAGAGTCCCGGGACGACACACACTGAAGCTTTCTTT. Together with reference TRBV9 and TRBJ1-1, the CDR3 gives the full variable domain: DSGVTQTPKHLITATGQRVTLRCSPRSGDLSVYWYQQSLDQGLQFLIQYYNGEERAKGNILERFSAQQFPDLHSELNLSSLELGDSALYFCASRIQSPGTTHTEAFFGQGTRLTVV.

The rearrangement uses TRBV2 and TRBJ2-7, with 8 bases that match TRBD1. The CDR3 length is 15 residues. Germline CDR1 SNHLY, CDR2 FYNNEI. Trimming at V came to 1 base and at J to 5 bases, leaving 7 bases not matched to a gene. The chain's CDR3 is CASSEGQGAGNEQYF. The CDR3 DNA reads TGTGCCAGCAGTGAAGGCCAGGGGGCTGGGAACGAGCAGTACTTC.

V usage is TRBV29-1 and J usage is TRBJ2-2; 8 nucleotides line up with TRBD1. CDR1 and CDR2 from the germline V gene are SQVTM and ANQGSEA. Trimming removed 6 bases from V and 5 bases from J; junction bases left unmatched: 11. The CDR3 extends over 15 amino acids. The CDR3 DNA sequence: TGCAGCGTCGTGGGCGGGGACAGGAGGACCGGGGAGCTGTTTTTT. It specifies CSVVGGDRRTGELFF.

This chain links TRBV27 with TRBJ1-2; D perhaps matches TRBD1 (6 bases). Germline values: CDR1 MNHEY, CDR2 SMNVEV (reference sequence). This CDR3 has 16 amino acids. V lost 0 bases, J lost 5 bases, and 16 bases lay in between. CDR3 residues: CASSLSKGVVNYGYTF. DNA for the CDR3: TGTGCCAGCAGTTTATCGAAGGGGGTCGTAAATTATGGCTACACCTTC.